These 10 T cell receptor beta chains were all obtained from the same sample, sequenced in a study of blood T cell repertoires in COVID-19. Libraries were prepared by immunoSEQ multiplex PCR; TCRdb keeps only in-frame clonotypes and omits some of them. The table includes roughly 180,000 clones, about 88% detected once. Input material: peripheral blood. The source is a woman in her 30s with active or convalescent COVID-19.

The rearrangement uses TRBV12-5 and TRBJ1-1, with a weak D call TRBD1 (6 bases). The CDR3 length is 15 residues. V was pared by 5 bases and J by 4 bases, with 17 bases between. Per the germline V gene, CDR1 is LGHNT and CDR2 is FRNRAP. In DNA, the CDR3 is TGTGCTAGTGGTCAAACACAGGGAAAGAGCACTGAAGCTTTCTTT. Its translation is CASGQTQGKSTEAFF.

The V gene is TRBV5-1, the J gene TRBJ2-1; 7 bases align to TRBD2. Germline V gene data show CDR1 as SGHRS and CDR2 as YFSETQ. V was pared by 1 base and J by 5 bases, with 9 bases of the junction left unmatched. The CDR3 covers 16 residues. The CDR3 protein is CASSLFAGATNNEQFF. Here the CDR3 DNA reads TGCGCCAGCAGCTTGTTTGCGGGAGCTACCAACAATGAGCAGTTCTTC.

This clone was counted once. The rearrangement uses TRBV6-6 and TRBJ2-1, with 10 bases fitting TRBD2. Losses at the gene ends were 7 bases for V and 2 bases for J; bases not matched to a gene: 5. Germline CDR1 and CDR2: MNHNY and SVGAGI (reference sequence). There are 15 residues in the CDR3. The CDR3 loop is CASTVAGGTYNEQFF. The DNA for the CDR3 is TGTGCCAGCACCGTAGCGGGAGGAACCTACAATGAGCAGTTCTTC.

The V call is TRBV6-5, the J call TRBJ1-1; 9 nucleotides align to TRBD1. The CDR3 is 14 residues long. After removal of 5 bases from V and 6 bases from J, the junction contained 7 bases not matched to a gene. Germline V lookup: CDR1 MNHEY, CDR2 SVGAGI. This CDR3 reads CASSHRDRVPEAFF. CDR3 DNA: TGTGCCAGCAGTCACCGGGACAGGGTCCCTGAAGCTTTCTTT.

The J gene is TRBJ2-3, the V gene TRBV3-1 (or the pseudogene TRBV3-2); 8 nucleotides align to TRBD2. The J segment lost 1 base and the V segment lost 2 bases, leaving 8 bases of the junction unmatched. The CDR3 covers 17 residues. Germline loops: CDR1 LGHDT, CDR2 YNNKEL (reference sequence). CDR3 in DNA: TGTGCCAGCAGCCAATACTCTACCGGGAGGGGCACAGATACGCAGTATTTT. Translation: CASSQYSTGRGTDTQYF.

The chain's CDR3 is CASRETGREQYF. CDR3 bases: TGTGCCAGCAGGGAGACAGGGCGGGAGCAGTACTTC. This chain connects TRBV12-3 or TRBV12-4 to TRBJ2-7; 7 nucleotides agree with TRBD1. The CDR3 has 12 amino acids. The V segment lost 6 bases and the J segment 7 bases; nucleotides outside the gene matches: 6.

This clone occurred once. The rearrangement joins TRBV25-1 to TRBJ1-1, with D possibly being TRBD1 (5 bases). V dropped 5 bases and J dropped 6 bases, with 19 bases sitting between them. CDR3 length: 15 amino acids. Germline CDR1 MGHDK, CDR2 SYGVNS. CDR3 in amino acids: CASSPRSGSHAEAFF. For the CDR3, the DNA is TGTGCCAGCAGTCCCCGATCAGGGTCTCACGCTGAAGCTTTCTTT. The whole variable domain, remainder taken from reference TRBV25-1 and TRBJ1-1, is EADIYQTPRYLVIGTGKKITLECSQTMGHDKMYWYQQDPGMELHLIHYSYGVNSTEKGDLSSESTVSRIRTEHFPLTLESARPSHTSQYLCASSPRSGSHAEAFFGQGTRLTVV.

The V and J genes are TRBV10-3 and TRBJ1-5; 7 bases are shared with TRBD1. CDR3 size: 14 residues. Germline CDR1 and CDR2: ENHRY and SYGVKD. Trimming cost V 6 bases and J 7 bases; bases outside gene matches: 9. The CDR3 sequence is CAISPAGGGQPQHF. The CDR3 region has the DNA TGTGCCATCAGCCCCGCAGGGGGTGGACAGCCCCAGCATTTT.

The chain's CDR3 is CASSHRPGQINEKLFF. The DNA for the CDR3 is TGTGCCAGCAGCCATAGACCGGGACAGATAAATGAAAAACTGTTTTTT. This chain connects TRBV7-6 to TRBJ1-4; the match to TRBD1 covers 7 bases. Germline loops: CDR1 SGHVS, CDR2 FNYEAQ. The V and J ends lost 5 bases and 5 bases, in that order; junction bases with no gene match: 11. The CDR3 extends over 16 amino acids.

This chain links TRBV6-6 with TRBJ2-2; D perhaps matches TRBD1 (6 bases). V shed 4 bases and J shed 7 bases, with 16 bases lying between them. The germline V gene encodes CDR1 MNHNY and CDR2 SVGAGI (reference sequence). The CDR3 length is 15 residues. As DNA, the CDR3 is TGTGCCAGCAGTTCCAGGGGCAGGGCTGGCGGGGAGCTGTTTTTT. Amino acids: CASSSRGRAGGELFF.